One T cell receptor beta chain is described in this entry. The antigen is not known. These data belong to a study of shared clonotypes between healthy human individuals. Study-wide context: Three plates were used per donor for CD4 naive, three for CD4 memory, two for CD8 naive and one for CD8 memory.

Broader study findings: The small donor group covered limited genetic and exposure diversity. The naive CD4 repertoires of four donors were compared, and roughly 5.1% of clonotypes were shared.

Replicate PCRs for sorted subsets used approximately 220 ng DNA; this equaled 25,000 to 35,000 T cell genomes. Here immunoSEQ multiplex PCR was the method, and the copy in TCRdb shows in-frame clones only, minus some. The table lists roughly 2.5 million clones, approximately 92% of them singletons. Trimming cost V 5 bases and J 4 bases, with 6 bases left between them. Germline assignment: CDR1 KGHSH and CDR2 LQKENI. This CDR3 is built from 13 residues. The chain has TRBV18 and TRBJ1-6, with D possibly matching TRBD1 (5 bases). Sequencing input: naive CD4+ T cells sorted from blood. The subset is: CD45RA+ positively selected. This TCR derives from a man aged 18 to 30 in good health. The CDR3 DNA reads TGTGCCAGCTCAACAGGTTATAATTCACCCCTCCACTTT. Protein: CASSTGYNSPLHF.